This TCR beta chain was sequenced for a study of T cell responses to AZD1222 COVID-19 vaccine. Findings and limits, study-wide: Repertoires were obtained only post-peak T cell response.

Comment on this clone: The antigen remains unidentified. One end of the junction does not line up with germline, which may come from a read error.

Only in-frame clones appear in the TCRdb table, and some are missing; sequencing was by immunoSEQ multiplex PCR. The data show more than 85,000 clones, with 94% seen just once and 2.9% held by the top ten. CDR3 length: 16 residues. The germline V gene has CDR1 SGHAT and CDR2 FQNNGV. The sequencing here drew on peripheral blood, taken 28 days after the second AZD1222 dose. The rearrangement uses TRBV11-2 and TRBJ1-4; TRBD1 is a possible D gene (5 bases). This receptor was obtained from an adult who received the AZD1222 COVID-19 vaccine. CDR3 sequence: CASSRNRGGTTEKLFF. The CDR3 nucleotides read TGTGCCAGCAGCCGAAACCGGGGAGGGACTACTGAAAAACTGTTTTTT.